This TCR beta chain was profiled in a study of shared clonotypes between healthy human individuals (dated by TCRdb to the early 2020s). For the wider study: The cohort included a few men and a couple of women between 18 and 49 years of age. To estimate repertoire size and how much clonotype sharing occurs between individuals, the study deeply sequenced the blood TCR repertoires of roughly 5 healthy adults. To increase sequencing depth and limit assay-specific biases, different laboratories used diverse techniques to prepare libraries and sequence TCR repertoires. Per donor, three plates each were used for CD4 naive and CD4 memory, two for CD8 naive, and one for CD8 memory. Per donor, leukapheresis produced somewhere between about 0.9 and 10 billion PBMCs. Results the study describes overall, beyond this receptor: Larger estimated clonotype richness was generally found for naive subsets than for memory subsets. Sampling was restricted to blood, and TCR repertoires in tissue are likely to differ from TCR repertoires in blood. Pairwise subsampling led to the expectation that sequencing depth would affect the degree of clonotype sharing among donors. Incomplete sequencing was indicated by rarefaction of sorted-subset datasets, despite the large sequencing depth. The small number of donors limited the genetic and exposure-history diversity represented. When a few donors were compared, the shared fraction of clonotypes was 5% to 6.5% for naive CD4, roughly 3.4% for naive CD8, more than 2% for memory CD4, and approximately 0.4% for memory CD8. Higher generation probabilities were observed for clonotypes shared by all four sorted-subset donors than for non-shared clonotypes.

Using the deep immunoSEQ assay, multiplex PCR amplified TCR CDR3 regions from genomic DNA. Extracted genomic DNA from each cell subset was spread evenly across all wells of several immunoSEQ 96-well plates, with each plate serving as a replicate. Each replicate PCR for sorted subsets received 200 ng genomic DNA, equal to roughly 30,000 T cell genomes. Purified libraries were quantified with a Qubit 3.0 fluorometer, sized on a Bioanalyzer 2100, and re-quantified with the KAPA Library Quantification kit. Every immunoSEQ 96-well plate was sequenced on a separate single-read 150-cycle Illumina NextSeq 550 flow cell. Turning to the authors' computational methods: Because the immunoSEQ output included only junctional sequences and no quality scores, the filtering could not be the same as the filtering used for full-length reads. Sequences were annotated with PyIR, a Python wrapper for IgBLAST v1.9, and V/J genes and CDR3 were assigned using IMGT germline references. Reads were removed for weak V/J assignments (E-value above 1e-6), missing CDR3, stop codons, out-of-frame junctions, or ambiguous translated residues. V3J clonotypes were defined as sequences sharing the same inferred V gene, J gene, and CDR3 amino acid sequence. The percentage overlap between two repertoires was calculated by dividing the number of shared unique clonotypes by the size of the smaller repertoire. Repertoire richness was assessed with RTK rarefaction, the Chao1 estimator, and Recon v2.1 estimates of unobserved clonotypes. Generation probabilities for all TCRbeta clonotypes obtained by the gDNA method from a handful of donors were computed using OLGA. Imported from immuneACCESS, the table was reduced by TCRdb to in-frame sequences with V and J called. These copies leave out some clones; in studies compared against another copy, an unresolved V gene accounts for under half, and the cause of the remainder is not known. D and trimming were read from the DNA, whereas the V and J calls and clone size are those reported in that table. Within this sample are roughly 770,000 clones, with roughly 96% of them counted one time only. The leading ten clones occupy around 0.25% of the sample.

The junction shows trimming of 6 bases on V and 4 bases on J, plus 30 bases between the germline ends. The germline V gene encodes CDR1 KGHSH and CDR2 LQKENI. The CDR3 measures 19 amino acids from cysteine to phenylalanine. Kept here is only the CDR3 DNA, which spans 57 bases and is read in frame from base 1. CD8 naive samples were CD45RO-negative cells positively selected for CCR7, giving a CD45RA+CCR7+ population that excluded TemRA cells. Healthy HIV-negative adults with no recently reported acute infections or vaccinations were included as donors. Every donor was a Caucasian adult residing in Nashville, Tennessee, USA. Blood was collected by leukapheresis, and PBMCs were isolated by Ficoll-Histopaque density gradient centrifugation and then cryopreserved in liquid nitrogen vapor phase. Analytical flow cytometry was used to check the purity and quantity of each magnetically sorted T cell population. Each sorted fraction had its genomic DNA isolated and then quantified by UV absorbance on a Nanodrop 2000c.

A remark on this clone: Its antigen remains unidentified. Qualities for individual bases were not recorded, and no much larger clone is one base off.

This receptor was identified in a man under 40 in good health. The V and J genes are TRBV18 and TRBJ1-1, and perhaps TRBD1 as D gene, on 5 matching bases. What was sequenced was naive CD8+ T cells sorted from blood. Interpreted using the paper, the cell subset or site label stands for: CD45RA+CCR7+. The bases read TGTGCCAGCTCGCCATACCGGACATTGGGAATTGGGAGAGGCACTGAAGCTTTCTTT. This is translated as CASSPYRTLGIGRGTEAFF. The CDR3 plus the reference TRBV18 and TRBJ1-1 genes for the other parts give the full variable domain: NAGVMQNPRHLVRRRGQEARLRCSPMKGHSHVYWYRQLPEEGLKFMVYLQKENIIDESGMPKERFSAEFPKEGPSILRIQQVVRGDSAAYFCASSPYRTLGIGRGTEAFFGQGTRLTVV.